Sequencing of this T cell receptor (beta chain) was carried out in a study of CD8+CD57+ T cells in acquired aplastic anemia. Turning to the study itself: Sorted CD4+ and CD8+ cell DNA averaged roughly 3 ug.

All patients picked for sequencing had shown, by flow cytometry, an expansion of CD8+CD57+ cells. Severe acquired aplastic anemia was present in every patient. Genomic DNA provided the template from which TCR beta VDJ and CDR3 profiles were obtained. TCRdb redid the calling of the reads with MiXCR, one entry per CDR3 protein. The sample contains around 130,000 distinct CDR3 sequences, roughly 55% of which appear only once. CDR1 is SGHTA, CDR2 FQGTGA, per germline. The CDR3 contains 13 residues. Between the trimmed V and J ends, which lost 5 bases and 0 bases, there was a span of 7 bases. The sequence was collected from a human donor with aplastic anemia. The chain is built from TRBV7-3 and TRBJ1-1; D call uncertain. Sequencing was performed on sorted CD4+, CD8+, or CD8+CD57+ T cells (not recorded which) from PBMCs. CDR3 coding DNA: TGTGCCAGCAGCCAGCTTTTGAACACTGAAGCTTTCTTT. Translated: CASSQLLNTEAFF.